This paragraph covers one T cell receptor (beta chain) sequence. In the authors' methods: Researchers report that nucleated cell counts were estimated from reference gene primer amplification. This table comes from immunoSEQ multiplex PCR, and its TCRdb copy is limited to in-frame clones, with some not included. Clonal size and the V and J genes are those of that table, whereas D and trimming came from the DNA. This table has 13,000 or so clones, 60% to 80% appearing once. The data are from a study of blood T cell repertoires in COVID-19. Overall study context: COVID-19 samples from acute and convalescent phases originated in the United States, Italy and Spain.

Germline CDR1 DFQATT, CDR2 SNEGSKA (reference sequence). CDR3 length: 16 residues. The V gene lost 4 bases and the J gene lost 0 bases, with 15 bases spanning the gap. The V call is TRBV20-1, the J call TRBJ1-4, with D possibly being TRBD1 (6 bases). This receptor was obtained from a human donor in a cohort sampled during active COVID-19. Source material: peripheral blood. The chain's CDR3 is CSANELGGSTNEKLFF. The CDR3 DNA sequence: TGCAGTGCTAATGAACTTGGGGGCTCAACTAATGAAAAACTGTTTTTT.